This T cell receptor (beta chain) was documented in a study of blood T cells in healthy people across ages. Study results and limitations: Expanded clonotype shifts may have been confounded, as the donors had an unknown CMV status.

With regard to this clonotype: Its antigen is still unknown.

Primers used in a second PCR of roughly 6 to 11 cycles were a sample-barcoded 5' primer and a J-beta primer mix. TCRdb called the 5' RACE reads again in MiXCR, with one record for every CDR3 protein. Altogether 850,000 or so distinct CDR3 sequences are present, about 30% being singletons, with the ten largest covering 15% to 20%. Sequenced input: blood. The sequence was collected from a woman older than 75 in good health.

The CDR3, as DNA: TGTGCCAGCAGCACACAGGGGGCATCACCCCTCCACTTT. Translating gives CASSTQGASPLHF. The gene calls are TRBV7-2 and TRBJ1-6, with 9 bases lining up with TRBD1. There are 13 residues in the CDR3. J gave up 10 bases and V 5 bases, and 3 bases lay outside the gene matches. Germline CDR1 SGHTA, CDR2 FQGNSA.